This T cell receptor beta chain was found in a study of technical replicates of blood from a handful of donors. V was cut by 0 bases and J by 5 bases, with 11 bases left in between. From germline, CDR1 is SGHRS and CDR2 YFSETQ. The CDR3 runs 14 residues. The repertoire was sequenced with immunoSEQ multiplex PCR; TCRdb's copy has only in-frame clones and lacks some. The table has some 66,000 clones, roughly 98% seen once. V gene TRBV5-1 combines with J gene TRBJ1-1, with D perhaps matching TRBD1 (6 bases). Sequencing input: T cells isolated from PBMCs. This receptor was taken from a human donor in good health. This CDR3 is CASSLAGDGTEAFF. DNA of the CDR3: TGCGCCAGCAGCTTGGCAGGGGATGGGACTGAAGCTTTCTTT.